The clone carrying this T cell receptor (beta chain) was seen just once. This entry is derived from a study of blood T cell repertoires in COVID-19. Whole-study context: The origin of the acute and convalescent COVID-19 samples was the United States, Italy and Spain. The analysed material was cDNA or gDNA that came from T cells, B-cell-depleted T cells, or PBMCs.

Per the original data handling: Amplification of reference gene primers provided the estimated nucleated cell counts. Here immunoSEQ multiplex PCR was the method, and the copy in TCRdb shows in-frame clones only, minus some. V and J calls and clone size are copied from that table; D and trimming were computed from the DNA. The sample carries roughly 50,000 clones, roughly 90% recorded once. The V end lost 0 bases, the J end lost 2 bases, and 9 bases lay between the germline ends. CDR3 length: 14 amino acids. Germline values: CDR1 SGHDT, CDR2 YYEEEE. The receptor comes from a human donor in a cohort sampled during active COVID-19. The specimen sequenced was peripheral blood. V gene TRBV5-6 combines with J gene TRBJ2-7; perhaps TRBD1 as D (5 bases). In DNA, the CDR3 is TGTGCCAGCAGCTTGGACAGGAAACCCTACGAGCAGTACTTC. Its protein product is CASSLDRKPYEQYF.